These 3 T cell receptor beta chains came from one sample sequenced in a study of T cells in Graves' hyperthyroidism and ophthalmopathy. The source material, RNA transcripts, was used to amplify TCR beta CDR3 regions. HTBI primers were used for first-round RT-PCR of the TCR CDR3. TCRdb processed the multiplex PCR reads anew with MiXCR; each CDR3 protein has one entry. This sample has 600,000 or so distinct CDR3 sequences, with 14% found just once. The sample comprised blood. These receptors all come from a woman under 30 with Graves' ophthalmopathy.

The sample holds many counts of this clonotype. The CDR3 nucleotides are TGTGCCAGCAGTGGAAGGGGAATAAGACAGAGAACCGACCTAGCCAAAAACATTCAGTACTTC. It codes for CASSGRGIRQRTDLAKNIQYF. The gene calls are TRBV28 and TRBJ2-4, with D perhaps TRBD1 (5 bases). This CDR3 comprises 21 residues. Trimming took off 5 bases at V and 0 bases at J, with 29 bases between the two ends. From germline, CDR1 is MDHEN and CDR2 SYDVKM.

The CDR3 coding sequence is TGCGCCAGCAGCCAAGGAGGAGACCGTCTGAAAAACATTCAGTACTTC. Translation: CASSQGGDRLKNIQYF. The chain employs TRBV4-3 and TRBJ2-4; no firm D call. The V end was cut by 1 base, the J end by 4 bases, with 14 bases between. CDR1 is LGHNA and CDR2 is YSLEER in the germline V gene. There are 16 residues in the CDR3.

The CDR3 nucleotides read TGTGCCAGCAGTGACTGGACAGGGGGCGCGGGCTATGGCTACACCTTC. It encodes CASSDWTGGAGYGYTF. The V call is TRBV25-1, the J call TRBJ1-2, with TRBD1 matching 11 bases. The CDR3 loop spans 16 amino acids. V trimming: 3 bases; J trimming: 4 bases; junction bases outside the gene matches: 7. Germline V gene sequence: CDR1 MGHDK, CDR2 SYGVNS.